This T cell receptor beta chain was sequenced during a study of radiotherapy plus CTLA-4 blockade in lung cancer. As for the study in general: Objective responses were seen in under 20% of patients, disease control in approximately 29%.

Clones were read by immunoSEQ multiplex PCR, and TCRdb kept only the in-frame ones, dropping some. The table has around 40,000 clones, 70% to 80% seen once. Regarding the study as a whole: Increased serum interferon-beta after radiation also reportedly predicted response strongly.

Alongside CTLA-4 blockade with ipilimumab, patients with chemo-refractory metastatic non-small-cell lung cancer received focal radiation. Notes on this clone: What it binds is not known.

This sequence originates from a human donor with non-small cell lung cancer who had stable disease on radiotherapy plus ipilimumab. The input for sequencing was peripheral blood, taken from a patient treated with radiotherapy plus ipilimumab.

CDR3 sequence reads: CASSKGSAYEQYF. CDR3 nucleotides: TGTGCCAGCAGTAAGGGGTCCGCCTACGAGCAGTACTTC. The V gene is TRBV6-6, the J gene TRBJ2-7; maybe TRBD1 (5 bases). The CDR3 extends over 13 amino acids. V lost 5 bases to trimming and J lost 2 bases, with 10 bases between them. Germline V lookup: CDR1 MNHNY, CDR2 SVGAGI (reference sequence).